The 9 T cell receptor beta chains given below trace back to one sample, sequenced in a study of blood T cell repertoires in COVID-19 (dated by TCRdb to 2018 to 2021). Library method: the immunoSEQ multiplex PCR assay. The table was pulled from immuneACCESS by TCRdb, which kept in-frame rearrangements only. Such tables lose some clones; where checked, under half of the loss comes from unresolved V genes, and the rest has no known cause. The sample table lists over 130,000 clones, roughly 85% of them with a count of one. Together, the top ten hold 3% to 4% of the sample. The specimen sequenced was peripheral blood. These receptors were collected from a man aged 70 or older with acute or convalescent COVID-19.

The genes are TRBV19 and TRBJ1-5; 9 bases match TRBD1. Germline CDR1 reads LNHDA; CDR2 reads SQIVND (reference sequence). CDR3 size: 16 residues. With 5 bases clipped from V and 2 bases from J, the junction kept 7 bases outside the gene matches. CDR3 sequence reads: CASSADRGRGNQPQHF. The CDR3 DNA reads as TGTGCCAGTAGTGCGGACAGGGGTAGAGGCAATCAGCCCCAGCATTTT.

The chain recombines TRBV24-1 with TRBJ2-7; D possibly corresponds to TRBD2 (5 bases). The CDR3 sequence is 13 residues long. The germline V gene has CDR1 KGHDR and CDR2 SFDVKD. V was trimmed by 3 bases and J by 4 bases, leaving 9 bases between them. This chain's CDR3 is CATSDGTRYEQYF. CDR3 sequence (DNA): TGTGCCACCAGTGATGGAACTAGGTACGAGCAGTACTTC.

The chain recombines TRBV7-3 with TRBJ2-5; 7 bases line up with TRBD2. Germline CDR1 SGHTA, CDR2 FQGTGA. The CDR3 has 15 amino acids. J was trimmed by 1 base and V by 7 bases; bases with no gene match: 9. The CDR3 sequence is CASTFGWGGQETQYF. CDR3 coding DNA: TGTGCCAGCACTTTTGGGTGGGGGGGCCAAGAGACCCAGTACTTC.

The chain combines TRBV7-2 with TRBJ2-7, with D tentatively TRBD1 (6 bases). Germline V gene lookup returns CDR1 SGHTA and CDR2 FQGNSA. The CDR3 spans 13 residues. Deletions cut 4 bases from V and 7 bases from J, with 14 bases between. The CDR3 loop is CASSSDSQGEQYF. The CDR3, as DNA: TGTGCCAGCAGCTCGGACAGCCAGGGAGAGCAGTACTTC. The entire variable domain, with the rest obtained from reference TRBV7-2 and TRBJ2-7, is as follows: GAGVSQSPSNKVTEKGKDVELRCDPISGHTALYWYRQSLGQGLEFLIYFQGNSAPDKSGLPSDRFSAERTGGSVSTLTIQRTQQEDSAVYLCASSSDSQGEQYFGPGTRLTVT.

The gene calls are TRBV30 and TRBJ2-5, with unresolved D. With 2 bases removed from V and 2 bases from J, the gap between germline ends came to 9 bases. This CDR3 region has 13 residues. In germline, CDR1 is GTSNPN, CDR2 SVGIG (reference sequence). The CDR3 region is CAWSRSSQETQYF. The CDR3, as DNA: TGTGCCTGGAGTCGGTCTAGTCAAGAGACCCAGTACTTC.

The chain employs TRBV18 and TRBJ2-1; 11 bases align to TRBD2. This CDR3 has 20 residues. Germline V gives CDR1 KGHSH, CDR2 LQKENI. The V and J ends lost 3 bases and 0 bases, in that order; junction bases with no gene match: 13. In DNA form, the CDR3 reads TGTGCCAGCTCACCGGGTGAACTAGCGGGGGAGGTTTTCTCCTACAATGAGCAGTTCTTC. This codes for CASSPGELAGEVFSYNEQFF.

A few counts support this clone. The chain links TRBV14 to TRBJ1-6; D may be TRBD1 (5 bases). The V and J ends lost 3 bases and 7 bases respectively, with 25 bases between them. The CDR3 is made up of 19 amino acids. CDR1 is SGHDN, CDR2 FVKESK, per germline. CDR3 amino acids: CASSHHPRYWGDGNSPLHF. The CDR3 DNA sequence: TGTGCCAGCAGCCACCACCCTCGTTATTGGGGGGACGGGAATTCACCCCTCCACTTT. The full variable domain, rest sourced from reference TRBV14 and TRBJ1-6, is EAGVTQFPSHSVIEKGQTVTLRCDPISGHDNLYWYRRVMGKEIKFLLHFVKESKQDESGMPNNRFLAERTGGTYSTLKVQPAELEDSGVYFCASSHHPRYWGDGNSPLHFGNGTRLTVT.

The V call is TRBV11-1, the J call TRBJ2-7; TRBD2 matches 7 bases. The CDR3 loop spans 15 amino acids. With V trimmed by 3 bases and J by 2 bases, 7 bases remained unmatched. Germline V gene sequence: CDR1 SGHAT, CDR2 FQDESV (reference sequence). This chain's CDR3 is CASSFLGTKAYEQYF. CDR3 DNA sequence: TGTGCCAGCAGCTTTCTCGGGACTAAAGCCTACGAGCAGTACTTC.

The CDR3 nucleotides are TGTGCCAGTAGTATAGAAGTGGGACAGGGCTACAATCAGCCCCAGCATTTT. Translation: CASSIEVGQGYNQPQHF. This rearrangement joins TRBV19 to TRBJ1-5; 9 bases line up with TRBD1. The CDR3 covers 17 residues. Germline V gives CDR1 LNHDA, CDR2 SQIVND (reference sequence). The V segment lost 0 bases and the J segment 3 bases; nucleotides outside the gene matches: 6.